One sample yielded the 5 T cell receptor beta chains listed below, sequenced in a study of T-cell memory formation after mild COVID-19. Using its own MiXCR run on the 5' RACE reads, TCRdb lists one record per CDR3 protein. The data hold around 390,000 distinct CDR3 sequences, with approximately 15% observed a single time. The sample consisted of PBMCs or a T cell subset sorted from them (not recorded which). The receptors stem from a man between 18 and 35 years old who had mild COVID-19 (a few samples of this study predate the infection). Cell type and time point are not known.

The sample holds a few counts of this clonotype. DNA for the CDR3: TGCAGTGCCACGAACAGGGTGAACACTGAAGCTTTCTTT. It encodes CSATNRVNTEAFF. The chain employs TRBV20-1 and TRBJ1-1, with D possibly TRBD1 on 6 matching bases. The CDR3 spans 13 residues. V was trimmed by 6 bases and J by 0 bases, leaving 11 bases between them. Germline CDR1 and CDR2: DFQATT and SNEGSKA (reference sequence).

Many counts were recorded for this clonotype. The rearrangement links TRBV27 to TRBJ1-3; D is uncertain. The V end lost 5 bases, the J end lost 2 bases, and 16 bases lay between the germline ends. This CDR3 region has 16 residues. The V gene's germline CDR1 is MNHEY and CDR2 SMNVEV (reference sequence). This CDR3 is CASSHQGGQTGNTIYF. CDR3 sequence (DNA): TGTGCCAGCAGTCACCAAGGAGGGCAAACTGGAAACACCATATATTTT.

V is TRBV28 and J is TRBJ2-3; 13 bases fit TRBD2. This CDR3 has 17 residues. Germline assignment: CDR1 MDHEN and CDR2 SYDVKM. The V and J ends lost 7 bases and 2 bases, in that order; junction bases with no gene match: 9. As DNA, the CDR3 is TGTGCCAGCACCCCGTGGACTAGCGGGGGTAACACAGATACGCAGTATTTT. Translation gives CASTPWTSGGNTDTQYF.

This clonotype came up once. This chain uses TRBV7-3 with TRBJ1-6, with D maybe TRBD1 (5 bases). V was shortened by 4 bases and J by 10 bases, with 11 bases between the two germline ends. CDR1 is SGHTA, CDR2 FQGTGA, per germline. This CDR3 has 13 residues. In DNA, the CDR3 is TGTGCCAGCAGCTCCGCGCCAGGGTCACCCCTCCACTTT. Translated, it gives CASSSAPGSPLHF. Based on the CDR3 plus reference TRBV7-3 and TRBJ1-6, the full variable domain is GAGVSQTPSNKVTEKGKYVELRCDPISGHTALYWYRQSLGQGPEFLIYFQGTGAADDSGLPNDRFFAVRPEGSVSTLKIQRTERGDSAVYLCASSSAPGSPLHFGNGTRLTVT.

A few counts support this clonotype. The rearrangement links TRBV19 to TRBJ2-2; D assignment may be TRBD1 or TRBD2 (5 bases each). V dropped 2 bases and J dropped 4 bases, with 14 bases sitting between them. Germline CDR1 and CDR2: LNHDA and SQIVND (reference sequence). The CDR3 totals 16 residues. Here the CDR3 DNA reads TGTGCCAGTAGTATATGGGGGACCCCTGGCACCGGGGAGCTGTTTTTT. Amino acids: CASSIWGTPGTGELFF.